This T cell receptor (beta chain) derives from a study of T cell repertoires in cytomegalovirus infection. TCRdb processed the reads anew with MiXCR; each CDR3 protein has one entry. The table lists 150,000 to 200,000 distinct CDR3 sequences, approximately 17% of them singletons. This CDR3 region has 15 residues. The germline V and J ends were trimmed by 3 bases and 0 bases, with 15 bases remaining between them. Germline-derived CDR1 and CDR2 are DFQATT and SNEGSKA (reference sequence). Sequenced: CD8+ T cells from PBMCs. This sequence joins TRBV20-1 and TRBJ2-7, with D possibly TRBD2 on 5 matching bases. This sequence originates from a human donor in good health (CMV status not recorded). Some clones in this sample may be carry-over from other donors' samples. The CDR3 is CSARVIAPSSYEQYF. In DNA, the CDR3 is TGCAGTGCTAGGGTCATAGCGCCTTCCTCCTACGAGCAGTACTTC.